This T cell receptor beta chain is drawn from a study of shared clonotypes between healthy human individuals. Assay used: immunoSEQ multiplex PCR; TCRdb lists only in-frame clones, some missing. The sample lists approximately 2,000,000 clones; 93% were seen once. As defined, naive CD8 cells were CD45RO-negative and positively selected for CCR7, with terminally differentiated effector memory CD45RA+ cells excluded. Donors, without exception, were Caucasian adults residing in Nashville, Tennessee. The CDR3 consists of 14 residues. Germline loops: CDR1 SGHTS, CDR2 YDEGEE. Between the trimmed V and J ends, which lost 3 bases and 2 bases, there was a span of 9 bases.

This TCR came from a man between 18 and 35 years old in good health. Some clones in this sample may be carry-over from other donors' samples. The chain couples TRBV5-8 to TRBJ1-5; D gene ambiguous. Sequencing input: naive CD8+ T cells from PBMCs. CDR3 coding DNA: TGTGCCAGCAGCTCCCCCGGGGGCAATCAGCCCCAGCATTTT. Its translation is CASSSPGGNQPQHF. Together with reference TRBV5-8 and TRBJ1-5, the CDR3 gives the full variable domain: EAGVTQSPTHLIKTRGQQATLRCSPISGHTSVYWYQQALGLGLQFLLWYDEGEERNRGNFPPRFSGRQFPNYSSELNVNALELEDSALYLCASSSPGGNQPQHFGDGTRLSIL.